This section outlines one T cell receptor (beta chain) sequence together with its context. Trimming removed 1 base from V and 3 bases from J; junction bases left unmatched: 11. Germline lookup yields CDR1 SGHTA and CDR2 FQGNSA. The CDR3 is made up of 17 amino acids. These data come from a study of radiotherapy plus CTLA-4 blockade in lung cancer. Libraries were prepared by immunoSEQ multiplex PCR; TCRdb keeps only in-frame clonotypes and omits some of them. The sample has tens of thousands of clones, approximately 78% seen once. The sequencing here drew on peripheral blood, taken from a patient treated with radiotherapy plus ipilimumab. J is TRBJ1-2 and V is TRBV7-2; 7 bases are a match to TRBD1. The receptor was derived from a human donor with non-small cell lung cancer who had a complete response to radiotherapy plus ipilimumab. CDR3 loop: CASSLDNTGVRHYGYTF. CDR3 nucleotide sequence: TGTGCCAGCAGCTTAGACAATACAGGGGTCAGACACTATGGCTACACCTTC. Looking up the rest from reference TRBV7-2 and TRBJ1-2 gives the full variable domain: GAGVSQSPSNKVTEKGKDVELRCDPISGHTALYWYRQSLGQGLEFLIYFQGNSAPDKSGLPSDRFSAERTGGSVSTLTIQRTQQEDSAVYLCASSLDNTGVRHYGYTFGSGTRLTVV.